This TCR beta chain was sequenced during a study of shared clonotypes between healthy human individuals. The V gene lost 5 bases and the J gene lost 6 bases, with 14 bases spanning the gap. The germline gives CDR1 MGHDK, CDR2 SYGVNS. The CDR3 consists of 14 residues. The protocol was immunoSEQ multiplex PCR, while the TCRdb copy is restricted to in-frame clones and leaves out a portion. The sample holds under 750,000 clones; over 55% are singletons and the top ten take under 2%. Note on this clone: Its specificity is unknown.

It was into CD45RA+ naive and CD45RA-negative memory subsets that the CD4+ cells were split. Overall study findings and caveats: Enrolling few donors narrowed the genetic and exposure-history diversity that was represented.

The source material was memory CD4+ T cells sorted from blood. Subset specified: CD45RA-negative fraction. The receptor was isolated from a woman in her twenties or thirties in good health. The chain links TRBV25-1 to TRBJ2-4, with a tentative D call TRBD1 (8 bases). The CDR3 loop reads CASSLQGGGNIQYF. The DNA of the CDR3 is TGTGCCAGCAGTCTACAGGGGGGGGGAAACATTCAGTACTTC.